These 30 T cell receptor beta chains share one sample of origin, sequenced in a study of cytomegalovirus exposure and HLA in healthy donors. The PCR had 60 Vbeta and 13 Jbeta primers. TCRdb's copy holds only in-frame clones and misses some; the assay was immunoSEQ multiplex PCR. Of about 160,000 clones listed, about 80% are singletons. The sample comprised PBMCs. The receptors were sampled from a female donor in good health and CMV-seronegative.

This chain links TRBV15 with TRBJ2-5; TRBD1 matches at 8 bases. The germline V gene has CDR1 LNHNV and CDR2 YYDKDF (reference sequence). The CDR3 is 15 residues long. The junction had 4 bases not matched to a gene; V was cut back by 0 bases and J by 4 bases. This chain's CDR3 is CATSRDFGTGETQYF. In DNA form, the CDR3 reads TGTGCCACCAGCAGAGACTTTGGGACAGGAGAGACCCAGTACTTC.

The V gene is TRBV19, the J gene TRBJ1-1, with 7 bases that match TRBD1. V was pared by 11 bases and J by 4 bases, with 10 bases of the junction left unmatched. Germline V gives CDR1 LNHDA, CDR2 SQIVND (reference sequence). The CDR3 covers 13 residues. Here the CDR3 DNA reads TGTGCCCTCAGGGGGTGGGTGGCCACTGAAGCTTTCTTT. This sequence encodes CALRGWVATEAFF.

The chain has TRBV6-1 and TRBJ2-1; 7 bases line up with TRBD2. V gave up 1 base and J gave up 5 bases; unmatched junction bases: 11. This CDR3 contains 17 residues. Germline assignment: CDR1 MNHNS and CDR2 SASEGT. CDR3 loop: CASSEGGRARWHNEQFF. CDR3 DNA sequence: TGTGCCAGCAGTGAAGGGGGGAGGGCCCGGTGGCACAATGAGCAGTTCTTC.

Details on this clone: The CDR3 end shows no conserved phenylalanine or tryptophan, and so a read error is likely. The limits of the CDR3 on the DNA are not certain, so only TCRdb's listed CDR3 is given. The J gene is TRBJ2-7, the V gene TRBV10-3; TRBD2 reflects the table's D call only, with no check against the DNA. Germline V gene lookup returns CDR1 ENHRY and CDR2 SYGVKD. The CDR3 spans 11 residues, counting both ends. This CDR3 is CAISAGREYLL.

This sequence joins TRBV10-2 and TRBJ2-3, with TRBD2 identical over 10 bases. The CDR3 is made up of 15 amino acids. The germline V gene encodes CDR1 WSHSY and CDR2 SAAADI. V was clipped by 7 bases and J by 3 bases; unmatched bases: 7. CDR3 loop: CASNRAGGPTDTQYF. The CDR3 nucleotides read TGCGCCAGCAACCGAGCGGGGGGGCCAACAGATACGCAGTATTTT.

The J gene is TRBJ2-5, the V gene TRBV9, with 13 bases lining up with TRBD2. The CDR3 is 15 residues long. The ends lost 7 bases at V and 2 bases at J; junction bases unmatched: 5. Per the germline V gene, CDR1 is SGDLS and CDR2 is YYNGEE. The CDR3 spells CASPRLAGGQETQYF. The CDR3 DNA sequence: TGTGCCAGCCCGAGACTAGCGGGGGGACAAGAGACCCAGTACTTC.

This chain links TRBV9 with TRBJ2-1; D not resolved. Per germline, CDR1 SGDLS and CDR2 YYNGEE. CDR3 length: 11 residues. V was shortened by 3 bases and J by 10 bases, with 8 bases between the two germline ends. Here the CDR3 reads CASSGAQEQFF. The CDR3 nucleotides read TGTGCCAGCAGCGGGGCGCAGGAGCAGTTCTTC.

This clone has only a few counts. CDR3 in amino acids: CASKPTGGYQPQHF. The CDR3 DNA follows: TGTGCCAGTAAGCCTACAGGTGGATATCAGCCCCAGCATTTT. This chain joins TRBV19 and TRBJ1-5, with TRBD1 as a possible D gene (5 bases). Per germline, CDR1 LNHDA and CDR2 SQIVND (reference sequence). This CDR3 spans 14 amino acids. Trimming stripped 7 bases from V and 5 bases from J, with 15 bases between.

This clone was observed a handful of times. The V call is TRBV6-6, the J call TRBJ2-3; 7 nucleotides match TRBD2. With V trimmed by 2 bases and J by 4 bases, 3 bases remained unmatched. The V gene's germline CDR1 is MNHNY and CDR2 SVGAGI (reference sequence). The CDR3 length is 14 residues. CDR3 sequence reads: CASSYGGGSDTQYF. Here the CDR3 DNA reads TGTGCCAGCAGTTACGGGGGAGGGTCAGATACGCAGTATTTT.

This rearrangement joins TRBV2 to TRBJ2-7, with 8 bases identical to TRBD1. CDR3 length: 12 residues. V lost 5 bases to trimming and J lost 4 bases; unmatched junction nucleotides: 1. The germline V gene encodes CDR1 SNHLY and CDR2 FYNNEI. The CDR3 reads CASSWTGYEQYF. The CDR3 coding sequence is TGTGCCAGCAGTTGGACAGGGTACGAGCAGTACTTC.

The V call is TRBV4-1, the J call TRBJ2-7; D possibly corresponds to TRBD1 (6 bases). The CDR3 totals 16 residues. V was shortened by 3 bases and J by 2 bases, with 17 bases between the two germline ends. Germline V CDR1 and CDR2: MGHRA, YSYEKL. CDR3 DNA sequence: TGCGCCAGCAGCCAGGTGGACAGCCCCGGCACCTACGAGCAGTACTTC. Its protein is CASSQVDSPGTYEQYF.

The chain is built from TRBV19 and TRBJ2-7; D unresolved. Deletions cut 1 base from V and 2 bases from J, with 9 bases between. The CDR3 contains 14 residues. Germline CDR1 reads LNHDA; CDR2 reads SQIVND (reference sequence). The CDR3 region has the DNA TGTGCCAGTAGTATAGTAGGCAGGACCTACGAGCAGTACTTC. It codes for CASSIVGRTYEQYF. Full variable domain (missing parts from reference TRBV19 and TRBJ2-7): DGGITQSPKYLFRKEGQNVTLSCEQNLNHDAMYWYRQDPGQGLRLIYYSQIVNDFQKGDIAEGYSVSREKKESFPLTVTSAQKNPTAFYLCASSIVGRTYEQYFGPGTRLTVT.

V gene TRBV20-1 combines with J gene TRBJ2-5; no definite D call. The CDR3 consists of 11 residues. In germline, CDR1 is DFQATT, CDR2 SNEGSKA (reference sequence). The CDR3 DNA sequence: TGCAGCCTCCGACTCCAAGAGACCCAGTACTTC. This sequence encodes CSLRLQETQYF.

The rearrangement joins TRBV29-1 to TRBJ1-1; 9 bases line up with TRBD1. Germline V lookup: CDR1 SQVTM, CDR2 ANQGSEA. The CDR3 covers 12 residues. After removal of 7 bases from V and 5 bases from J, the junction contained 5 bases not matched to a gene. CDR3 nucleotides: TGCAGCGCTACAGGGGGCGGAACTGAAGCTTTCTTT. This codes for CSATGGGTEAFF.

The sample holds a few counts of this clone. This chain's CDR3 is CASSLNFVADYEQYF. CDR3 DNA: TGTGCCAGCAGCTTAAATTTTGTGGCTGACTACGAGCAGTACTTC. The gene calls are TRBV11-2 and TRBJ2-7; no clear D gene. Germline V gives CDR1 SGHAT, CDR2 FQNNGV. This CDR3 has 15 amino acids. Trimming removed 2 bases from V and 3 bases from J, with 14 bases in between.

The chain carries TRBV7-6 and TRBJ1-1, with a weak D call TRBD1 (5 bases). CDR1 SGHVS and CDR2 FNYEAQ come from the germline V gene. The CDR3 has 15 amino acids. The V end lost 1 base, the J end lost 3 bases, and 12 bases lay between the germline ends. CDR3 in amino acids: CASSLDDRGDTEAFF. CDR3 DNA: TGTGCCAGCAGCTTAGATGACAGAGGAGACACTGAAGCTTTCTTT.

The CDR3 loop is CASSLKTGTGGNEQFF. The CDR3 bases are TGCGCCAGCAGCTTAAAAACCGGGACAGGGGGCAATGAGCAGTTCTTC. The rearrangement links TRBV5-1 to TRBJ2-1; TRBD1 agrees at 11 bases. V lost 2 bases, J lost 6 bases, and 7 bases stayed unmatched. Germline CDR1 SGHRS, CDR2 YFSETQ. The CDR3 runs to 16 residues.

This chain connects TRBV7-8 to TRBJ1-3; 8 bases map to TRBD1. With V trimmed by 6 bases and J by 3 bases, 4 bases remained unmatched. The germline CDR1 and CDR2 sequences are SGHVS and FQNEAQ. CDR3 length: 14 amino acids. CDR3 bases: TGTGCCAGCAGTTTCACAGGGGGTGGAAACACCATATATTTT. This gives the protein CASSFTGGGNTIYF.

The chain is built from TRBV9 and TRBJ2-2; weak D call: TRBD2 (5 bases). V lost 0 bases to trimming and J lost 6 bases, with 15 bases between them. The CDR3 is 16 residues long. Germline V lookup: CDR1 SGDLS, CDR2 YYNGEE. The CDR3 loop reads CASSVEPSRGSGELFF. The DNA of the CDR3 is TGTGCCAGCAGCGTAGAGCCCTCTCGAGGGTCCGGGGAGCTGTTTTTT.

The chain links TRBV5-5 to TRBJ1-5; D ambiguous. The CDR3 runs to 14 residues. Germline V lookup: CDR1 SGHKS, CDR2 YYEKEE (reference sequence). Trimming removed 2 bases from V and 3 bases from J, with 9 bases in between. Written as DNA, the CDR3 is TGTGCCAGCAGCTTCAGCGGGTTCAATCAGCCCCAGCATTTT. This sequence encodes CASSFSGFNQPQHF. The entire variable domain, with the rest obtained from reference TRBV5-5 and TRBJ1-5, is as follows: DAGVTQSPTHLIKTRGQQVTLRCSPISGHKSVSWYQQVLGQGPQFIFQYYEKEERGRGNFPDRFSARQFPNYSSELNVNALLLGDSALYLCASSFSGFNQPQHFGDGTRLSIL.

There are a few counts of this clone. The V and J genes are TRBV2 and TRBJ1-1; TRBD1 matches 9 bases. Germline V lookup: CDR1 SNHLY, CDR2 FYNNEI. The CDR3 loop spans 12 amino acids. V shed 5 bases and J 7 bases; nucleotides not matched to a gene: 2. This CDR3 reads CASSKDRGEAFF. CDR3 sequence (DNA): TGTGCCAGCAGTAAGGACAGGGGTGAAGCTTTCTTT. Together with reference TRBV2 and TRBJ1-1, the CDR3 gives the full variable domain: EPEVTQTPSHQVTQMGQEVILRCVPISNHLYFYWYRQILGQKVEFLVSFYNNEISEKSEIFDDQFSVERPDGSNFTLKIRSTKLEDSAMYFCASSKDRGEAFFGQGTRLTVV.

This clone was picked up one time. The chain combines TRBV6-1 with TRBJ1-5; D uncertain. V was cut by 0 bases and J by 2 bases, with 11 bases left in between. The CDR3 length is 16 residues. Germline assignment: CDR1 MNHNS and CDR2 SASEGT. For the CDR3, the DNA is TGTGCCAGCAGTGAAGCGGGAGGACGGGGCAATCAGCCCCAGCATTTT. It translates to CASSEAGGRGNQPQHF.

This clone is a singleton in its sample. The CDR3 coding sequence is TGTGCCAGCAGCGCGCCCCGGGGAACTGAAGCTTTCTTT. Translated, it gives CASSAPRGTEAFF. V and J are TRBV5-4 and TRBJ1-1; D is unclear. Looked up from germline, CDR1 is SGHNT and CDR2 is YYREEE (reference sequence). V shed 4 bases and J shed 5 bases, with 12 bases lying between them. The CDR3 is 13 amino acids. The full variable domain, its missing parts supplied by reference TRBV5-4 and TRBJ1-1, is ETGVTQSPTHLIKTRGQQVTLRCSSQSGHNTVSWYQQALGQGPQFIFQYYREEENGRGNFPPRFSGLQFPNYSSELNVNALELDDSALYLCASSAPRGTEAFFGQGTRLTVV.

DNA for the CDR3: TGTGCCAGCAGCCCAGGACTAGCGGTAGCAGATACGCAGTATTTT. Protein product: CASSPGLAVADTQYF. V usage is TRBV13 and J usage is TRBJ2-3; 10 positions agree with TRBD2. CDR1 is PRHDT and CDR2 is FYEKMQ in the germline V gene (reference sequence). The V and J ends lost 5 bases and 4 bases, in that order; junction bases with no gene match: 6. The CDR3 has 15 amino acids.

The chain links TRBV28 to TRBJ1-2, with no clear D. This CDR3 comprises 14 residues. Trimming left V 5 bases short and J 6 bases short, with 16 bases between. Germline CDR1 MDHEN, CDR2 SYDVKM. The CDR3 loop is CASSPPAGANGYTF. CDR3 nucleotides: TGTGCCAGCAGTCCCCCGGCAGGCGCGAATGGCTACACCTTC.

The chain carries TRBV19 and TRBJ1-6, with D uncertain. The CDR3 covers 15 residues. The V gene's germline CDR1 is LNHDA and CDR2 SQIVND (reference sequence). Trimming took 5 bases from V and 5 from J, leaving 13 bases between them. CDR3 bases: TGTGCCAGTAGTGTCCACCGGGGAAATAATTCACCCCTCCACTTT. The encoded protein is CASSVHRGNNSPLHF.

The chain is built from TRBV19 and TRBJ1-6; the match to TRBD1 covers 7 bases. V gave up 6 bases and J gave up 12 bases; unmatched junction bases: 8. Germline CDR1 and CDR2: LNHDA and SQIVND (reference sequence). This CDR3 is 13 amino acids long. CDR3 amino acids: CASSVRDSGPLHF. CDR3 sequence (DNA): TGTGCCAGTAGCGTCCGGGACAGTGGACCCCTCCACTTT.

CDR3 sequence reads: CASSPNNLAGYWEQYF. The CDR3 DNA reads TGTGCCAGCAGCCCGAACAATTTAGCGGGGTATTGGGAGCAGTACTTC. The chain carries TRBV7-2 and TRBJ2-7; 8 bases fit TRBD2. The CDR3 contains 16 residues. Germline lookup yields CDR1 SGHTA and CDR2 FQGNSA. V was clipped by 5 bases and J by 7 bases; unmatched bases: 16.

The CDR3 sequence: CASSDEGADTQYF. The CDR3 region has the DNA TGTGCCAGCAGTGACGAGGGAGCAGATACGCAGTATTTT. V is TRBV6-4 and J is TRBJ2-3; a weak D match, TRBD2 (5 bases). The ends were cut back, 2 bases at V and 4 bases at J, with 7 bases in the middle. CDR1 and CDR2 from the germline V gene are MRHNA and SNTAGT. The CDR3 loop spans 13 amino acids.

The J gene is TRBJ2-3, the V gene TRBV18; D is possibly TRBD1 (5 bases). From germline, CDR1 is KGHSH and CDR2 LQKENI. Trimming shortened V by 2 bases and J by 3 bases, and 6 bases separated the two germline ends. This CDR3 has 13 residues. The CDR3 protein is CASSPGATDTQYF. As DNA, the CDR3 is TGTGCCAGCTCACCAGGGGCTACAGATACGCAGTATTTT.